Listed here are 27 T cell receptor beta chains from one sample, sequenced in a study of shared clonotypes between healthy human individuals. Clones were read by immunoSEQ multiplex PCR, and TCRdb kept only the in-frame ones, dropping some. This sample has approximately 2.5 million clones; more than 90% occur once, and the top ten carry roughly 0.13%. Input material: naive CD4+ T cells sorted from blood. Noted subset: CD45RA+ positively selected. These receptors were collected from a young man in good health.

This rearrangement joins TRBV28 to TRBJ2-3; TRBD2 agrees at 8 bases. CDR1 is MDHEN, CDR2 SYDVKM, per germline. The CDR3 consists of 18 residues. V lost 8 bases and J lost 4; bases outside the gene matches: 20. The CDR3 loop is CASRHLRTTGGAPDTQYF. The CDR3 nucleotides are TGTGCCAGCCGTCACCTTCGTACTACCGGGGGGGCCCCAGATACGCAGTATTTT. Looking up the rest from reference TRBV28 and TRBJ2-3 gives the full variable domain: DVKVTQSSRYLVKRTGEKVFLECVQDMDHENMFWYRQDPGLGLRLIYFSYDVKMKEKGDIPEGYSVSREKKERFSLILESASTNQTSMYLCASRHLRTTGGAPDTQYFGPGTRLTVL.

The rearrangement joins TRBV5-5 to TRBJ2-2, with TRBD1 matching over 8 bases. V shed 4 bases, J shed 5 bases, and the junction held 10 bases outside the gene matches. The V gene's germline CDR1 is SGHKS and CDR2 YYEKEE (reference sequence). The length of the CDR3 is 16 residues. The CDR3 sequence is CASSPRRQGITGELFF. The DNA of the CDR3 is TGTGCCAGCAGCCCGAGGAGACAGGGGATAACCGGGGAGCTGTTTTTT.

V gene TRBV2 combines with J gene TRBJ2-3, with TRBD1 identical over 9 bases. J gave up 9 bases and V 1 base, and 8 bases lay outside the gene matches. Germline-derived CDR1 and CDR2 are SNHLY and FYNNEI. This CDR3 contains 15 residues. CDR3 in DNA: TGTGCCAGCAGTGAAGAGGGGACAGGGACCGGCACGCAGTATTTT. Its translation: CASSEEGTGTGTQYF.

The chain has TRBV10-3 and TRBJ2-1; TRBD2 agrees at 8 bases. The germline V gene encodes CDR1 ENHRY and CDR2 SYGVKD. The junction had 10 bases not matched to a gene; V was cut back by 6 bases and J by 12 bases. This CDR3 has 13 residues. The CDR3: CAIRAPGLVGQFF. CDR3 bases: TGTGCCATCAGGGCACCGGGACTAGTTGGGCAGTTCTTC.

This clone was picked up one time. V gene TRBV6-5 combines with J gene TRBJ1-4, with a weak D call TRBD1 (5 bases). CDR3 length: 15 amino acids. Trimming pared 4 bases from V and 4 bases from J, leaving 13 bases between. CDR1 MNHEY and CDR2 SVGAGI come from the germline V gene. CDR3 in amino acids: CASSSGGADNEKLFF. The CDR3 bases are TGTGCCAGCAGTTCGGGAGGGGCCGATAATGAAAAACTGTTTTTT.

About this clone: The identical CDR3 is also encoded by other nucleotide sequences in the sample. The CDR3 DNA reads TGTGCCAGCTCCCTTGGGGAGACCCAGTACTTC. Amino acid sequence: CASSLGETQYF. The chain employs TRBV2 and TRBJ2-5; the D is unclear. Germline-derived CDR1 and CDR2 are SNHLY and FYNNEI. The ends were cut back, 8 bases at V and 5 bases at J, with 9 bases in the middle. The CDR3 loop spans 11 amino acids.

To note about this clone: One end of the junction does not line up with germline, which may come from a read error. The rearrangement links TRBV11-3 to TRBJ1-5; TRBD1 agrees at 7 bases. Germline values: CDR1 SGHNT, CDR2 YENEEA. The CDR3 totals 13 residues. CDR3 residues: CASSLELQGVPRF. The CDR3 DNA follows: TGTGCCAGCAGCTTAGAACTCCAGGGGGTACCCCGCTTT.

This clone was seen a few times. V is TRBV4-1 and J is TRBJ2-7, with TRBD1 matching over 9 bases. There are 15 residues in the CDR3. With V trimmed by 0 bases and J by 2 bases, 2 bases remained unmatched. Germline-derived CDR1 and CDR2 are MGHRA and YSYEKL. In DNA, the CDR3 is TGCGCCAGCAGCCAAGAGCGGACAGGGGCCTACGAGCAGTACTTC. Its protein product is CASSQERTGAYEQYF.

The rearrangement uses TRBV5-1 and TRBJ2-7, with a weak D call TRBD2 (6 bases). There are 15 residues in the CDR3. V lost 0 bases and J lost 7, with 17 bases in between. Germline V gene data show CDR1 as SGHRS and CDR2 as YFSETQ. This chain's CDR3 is CASSLGVVGGREQYF. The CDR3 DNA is TGCGCCAGCAGCTTGGGAGTGGTGGGGGGTCGGGAGCAGTACTTC.

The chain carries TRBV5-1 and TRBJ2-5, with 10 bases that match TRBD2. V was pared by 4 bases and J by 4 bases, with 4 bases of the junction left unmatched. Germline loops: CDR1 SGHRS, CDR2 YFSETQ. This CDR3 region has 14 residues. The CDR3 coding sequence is TGCGCCAGCAGCGCTAGCGGGAGTGCAGAGACCCAGTACTTC. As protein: CASSASGSAETQYF.

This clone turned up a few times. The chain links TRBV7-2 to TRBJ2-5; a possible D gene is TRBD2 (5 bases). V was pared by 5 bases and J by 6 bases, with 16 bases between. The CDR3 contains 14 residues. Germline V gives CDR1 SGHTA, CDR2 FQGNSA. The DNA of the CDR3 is TGTGCCAGCAGCCCAGTCGGGGTTCGGAAGACCCAGTACTTC. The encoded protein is CASSPVGVRKTQYF.

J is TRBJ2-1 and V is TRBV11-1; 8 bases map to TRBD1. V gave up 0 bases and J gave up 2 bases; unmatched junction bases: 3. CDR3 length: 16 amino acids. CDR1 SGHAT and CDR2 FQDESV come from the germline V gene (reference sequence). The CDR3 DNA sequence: TGTGCCAGCAGCTTAGCGGCCAGGGGGCCCTACAATGAGCAGTTCTTC. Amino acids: CASSLAARGPYNEQFF.

Here the CDR3 DNA reads TGTGCCAGCAGCCAAAACAGGGGTACGCAGTACTTC. This codes for CASSQNRGTQYF. The chain is built from TRBV11-2 and TRBJ2-7, with 7 positions matching TRBD1. Germline CDR1 reads SGHAT; CDR2 reads FQNNGV. After removal of 5 bases from V and 9 bases from J, the junction contained 7 bases not matched to a gene. This CDR3 is built from 12 residues.

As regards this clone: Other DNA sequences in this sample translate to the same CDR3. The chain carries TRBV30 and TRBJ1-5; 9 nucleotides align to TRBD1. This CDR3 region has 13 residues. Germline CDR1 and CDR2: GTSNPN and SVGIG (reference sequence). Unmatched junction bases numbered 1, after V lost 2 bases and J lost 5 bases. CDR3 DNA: TGTGCCTGGAGTCGACAGGGGGATCAGCCCCAGCATTTT. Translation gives CAWSRQGDQPQHF.

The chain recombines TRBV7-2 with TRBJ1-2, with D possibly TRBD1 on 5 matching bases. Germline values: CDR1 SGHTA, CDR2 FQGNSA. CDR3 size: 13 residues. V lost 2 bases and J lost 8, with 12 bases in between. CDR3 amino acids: CASSLTGGTGYTF. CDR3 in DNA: TGTGCCAGCAGCTTAACGGGGGGAACGGGCTACACCTTC.

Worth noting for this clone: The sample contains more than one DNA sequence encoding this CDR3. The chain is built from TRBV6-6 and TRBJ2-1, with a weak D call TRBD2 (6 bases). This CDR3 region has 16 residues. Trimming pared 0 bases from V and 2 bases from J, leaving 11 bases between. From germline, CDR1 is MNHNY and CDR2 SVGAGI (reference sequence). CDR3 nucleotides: TGTGCCAGCAGTTACTCAAGCGGAGGGGCCTACAATGAGCAGTTCTTC. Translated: CASSYSSGGAYNEQFF.

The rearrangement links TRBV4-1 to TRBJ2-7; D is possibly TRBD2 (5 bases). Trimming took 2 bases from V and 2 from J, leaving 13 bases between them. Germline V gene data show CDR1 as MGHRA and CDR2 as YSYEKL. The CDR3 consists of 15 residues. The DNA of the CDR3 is TGCGCCAGCAGCCAACCTGGAGGCGGACCCTACGAGCAGTACTTC. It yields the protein CASSQPGGGPYEQYF.

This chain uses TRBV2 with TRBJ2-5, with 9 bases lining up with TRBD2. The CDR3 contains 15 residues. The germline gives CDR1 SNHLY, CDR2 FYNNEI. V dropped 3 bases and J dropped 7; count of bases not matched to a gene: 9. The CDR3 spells CASSDATSGGVTQYF. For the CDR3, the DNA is TGTGCCAGCAGTGACGCGACTAGCGGCGGTGTGACCCAGTACTTC.

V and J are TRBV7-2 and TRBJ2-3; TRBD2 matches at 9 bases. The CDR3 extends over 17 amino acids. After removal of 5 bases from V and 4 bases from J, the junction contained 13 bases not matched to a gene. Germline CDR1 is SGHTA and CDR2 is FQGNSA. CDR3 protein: CASSLPTSGRWADTQYF. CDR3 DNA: TGTGCCAGCAGCCTCCCGACTAGCGGCAGGTGGGCAGATACGCAGTATTTT.

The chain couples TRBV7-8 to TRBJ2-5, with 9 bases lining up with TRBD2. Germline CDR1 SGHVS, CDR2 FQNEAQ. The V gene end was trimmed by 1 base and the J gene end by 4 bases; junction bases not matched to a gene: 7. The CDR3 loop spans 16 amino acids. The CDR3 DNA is TGTGCCAGCAGCTTAGGGGTTTTAGCGGGAGTAGAGACCCAGTACTTC. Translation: CASSLGVLAGVETQYF.

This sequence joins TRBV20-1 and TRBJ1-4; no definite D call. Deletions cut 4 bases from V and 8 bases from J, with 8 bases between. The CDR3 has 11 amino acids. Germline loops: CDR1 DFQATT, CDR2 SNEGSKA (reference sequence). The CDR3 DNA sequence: TGCAGTGCTAATGATGCCGAAAAACTGTTTTTT. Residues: CSANDAEKLFF.

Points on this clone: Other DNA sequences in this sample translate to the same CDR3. The CDR3 reads CAWSPTGLGSYEQYF. The CDR3 region has the DNA TGTGCCTGGAGTCCTACAGGGTTGGGATCCTACGAGCAGTACTTC. This sequence joins TRBV30 and TRBJ2-7, with D perhaps matching TRBD1 (6 bases). The CDR3 extends over 15 amino acids. Trimming removed 2 bases at V and 1 base at J, with 15 bases between. CDR1 is GTSNPN and CDR2 is SVGIG in the germline V gene (reference sequence).

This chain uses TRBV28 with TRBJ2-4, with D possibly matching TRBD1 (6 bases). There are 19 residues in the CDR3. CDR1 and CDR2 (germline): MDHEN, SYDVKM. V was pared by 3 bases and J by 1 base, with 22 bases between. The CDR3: CASSLSYRQAPSAKNIQYF. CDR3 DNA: TGTGCCAGCAGTTTGAGCTACCGACAGGCCCCGAGCGCCAAAAACATTCAGTACTTC.

The CDR3 nucleotides read TGTGCCAGCAGTTTACAGGGGGTCACTGAAGCTTTCTTT. Its translation is CASSLQGVTEAFF. This sequence joins TRBV2 and TRBJ1-1, with TRBD1 matching over 8 bases. Trimming cost V 5 bases and J 4 bases; bases outside gene matches: 3. The CDR3 consists of 13 residues. The germline V gene encodes CDR1 SNHLY and CDR2 FYNNEI. Drawing the rest from reference TRBV2 and TRBJ1-1, the complete variable domain is EPEVTQTPSHQVTQMGQEVILRCVPISNHLYFYWYRQILGQKVEFLVSFYNNEISEKSEIFDDQFSVERPDGSNFTLKIRSTKLEDSAMYFCASSLQGVTEAFFGQGTRLTVV.

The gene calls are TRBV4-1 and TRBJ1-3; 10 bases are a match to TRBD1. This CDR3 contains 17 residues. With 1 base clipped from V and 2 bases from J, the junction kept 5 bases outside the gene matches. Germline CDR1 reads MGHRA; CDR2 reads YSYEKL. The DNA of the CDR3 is TGCGCCAGCAGCCAAGTAGCGGGGACAGGGGCTGGAAACACCATATATTTT. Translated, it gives CASSQVAGTGAGNTIYF.

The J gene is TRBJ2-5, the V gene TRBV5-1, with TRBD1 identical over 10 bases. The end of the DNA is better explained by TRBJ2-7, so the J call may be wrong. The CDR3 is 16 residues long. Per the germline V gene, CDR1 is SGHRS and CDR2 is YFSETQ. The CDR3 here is CASSEGQGIPSYEQYF. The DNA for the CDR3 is TGCGCCAGCAGCGAGGGACAGGGGATTCCCTCCTACGAGCAGTACTTC.

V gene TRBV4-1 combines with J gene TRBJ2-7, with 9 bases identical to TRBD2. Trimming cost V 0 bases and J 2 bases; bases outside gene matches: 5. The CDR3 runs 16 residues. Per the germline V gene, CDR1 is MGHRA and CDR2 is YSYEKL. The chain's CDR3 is CASSQEVAGAAYEQYF. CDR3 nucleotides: TGCGCCAGCAGCCAAGAAGTAGCGGGGGCCGCCTACGAGCAGTACTTC.